The source of this T cell receptor beta chain is a study of human T cells and chemical hapten exposure. Whole-study context: Throughout the approximately 25-week study, diphenylcyclopropenone was applied weekly to the patients' scalps.

Overall study results and limits: DPC sensitization produced no change in TCRs with frequency above 1 in 1000.

Sample time point: patch test 3, about 24 weeks after DPC sensitization. As to treatment: therapeutic diphenylcyclopropenone sensitization with weekly scalp DPC. Before extraction, the whole blood was not fractionated, and total RNA was taken from it. Between the trimmed V and J ends, which lost 6 bases and 9 bases, there was a span of 12 bases. The CDR3 sequence is 11 residues long. Germline V CDR1 and CDR2: SQVTM, ANQGSEA. Unique molecular identifiers were attached to individual cDNA molecules within the library. TCRdb ran MiXCR on the RACE reads and lists one entry per CDR3 protein. Here the sample spans about 160,000 distinct CDR3 sequences, about 30% being singletons. Points on this clonotype: Its antigen is still unknown.

Sequenced here: whole blood, sampled in connection with sensitization to the hapten diphenylcyclopropenone (DPC). This receptor was obtained from a young woman with alopecia areata. Some clones in this sample may be carry-over from other donors' samples. The gene calls are TRBV29-1 and TRBJ2-1; possibly TRBD1 for D (7 bases). This CDR3 reads CSVDRRGEQFF. The CDR3 coding sequence is TGCAGCGTGGACAGGAGGGGTGAGCAGTTCTTC.